Presented here are 24 T cell receptor beta chains from one specimen sequenced in a study of identical twins. TCRdb used MiXCR to reprocess the 5' RACE reads, holding one entry per CDR3 protein. The table shows 520,000 or so distinct CDR3 sequences, with around 20% occurring only once. The data also belong to a second study, concerning T cells expressing NK-cell markers.

Sequenced material: CD4+ T cells sorted from blood. The receptors derive from a woman between 18 and 30 years old in good health.

The V call is TRBV7-2, the J call TRBJ2-7; the match to TRBD2 covers 7 bases. CDR3 length: 14 residues. The trim removed 6 bases at V and 6 bases at J, leaving 11 bases unmatched. Germline values: CDR1 SGHTA, CDR2 FQGNSA. In DNA, the CDR3 is TGTGCCAGCAGTGCCAGTGGGGGAGGGCCCGAGCAGTACTTC. Protein product: CASSASGGGPEQYF.

This clonotype was found a few times. V and J are TRBV7-9 and TRBJ1-3; tentative D call: TRBD1 (5 bases). Per germline, CDR1 SEHNR and CDR2 FQNEAQ (reference sequence). V lost 5 bases and J 1 base, leaving 12 bases between the germline ends. The CDR3 totals 15 residues. The CDR3 loop reads CASSPDRTSGNTIYF. In DNA form, the CDR3 reads TGTGCCAGCAGCCCCGACAGAACGTCTGGAAACACCATATATTTT.

Comment on this clonotype: The junction does not match germline at one end; this may be a read error. This chain connects TRBV4-1 to TRBJ2-7; D possibly uses TRBD1 or TRBD2 (6 bases each). This CDR3 spans 12 amino acids. Germline V gene sequence: CDR1 MGHRA, CDR2 YSYEKL. The CDR3 DNA follows: TGCGCCAGCAGCCAAGATGGTCGGGGGCCGATCTTC. Its translation: CASSQDGRGPIF.

V usage is TRBV24-1 and J usage is TRBJ2-1, with D unresolved. In germline, CDR1 is KGHDR, CDR2 SFDVKD. Trimming took 3 bases from V and 5 from J, leaving 1 base between them. This CDR3 contains 11 residues. The CDR3 nucleotides read TGTGCCACCAGTGATAACAATGAGCAGTTCTTC. It translates to CATSDNNEQFF.

There are a few counts of this clonotype. The chain employs TRBV5-1 and TRBJ2-3; D ambiguous. The length of the CDR3 is 14 residues. With 2 bases removed from V and 7 bases from J, the gap between germline ends came to 14 bases. Germline values: CDR1 SGHRS, CDR2 YFSETQ. Here the CDR3 reads CASSLGPPRNTQYF. As DNA, the CDR3 is TGCGCCAGCAGCTTAGGACCACCCAGGAATACGCAGTATTTT.

This clonotype appeared a few times. The rearrangement links TRBV20-1 to TRBJ1-1, with 7 bases that match TRBD1. The CDR3 extends over 15 amino acids. The germline gives CDR1 DFQATT, CDR2 SNEGSKA (reference sequence). The V segment lost 6 bases and the J segment 0 bases; nucleotides outside the gene matches: 10. CDR3 sequence reads: CSATTGSGVNTEAFF. The CDR3 coding sequence is TGCAGTGCCACGACAGGGTCGGGGGTGAACACTGAAGCTTTCTTT.

This chain links TRBV15 with TRBJ2-7, with 11 bases aligning to TRBD2. V lost 3 bases, J lost 6 bases, and 7 bases stayed unmatched. CDR1 LNHNV and CDR2 YYDKDF come from the germline V gene (reference sequence). This CDR3 is built from 15 residues. The CDR3 DNA follows: TGTGCCACCAGCAGGCCGGGACTAGCGGCTGTCGAGCAGTACTTC. Protein product: CATSRPGLAAVEQYF.

The genes are TRBV20-1 and TRBJ1-2; D is unclear. Looked up from germline, CDR1 is DFQATT and CDR2 is SNEGSKA (reference sequence). The CDR3 contains 12 residues. V was cut by 5 bases and J by 7 bases, with 14 bases left in between. This CDR3 reads CSADTTAVGYTF. In DNA, the CDR3 is TGCAGTGCTGACACTACGGCCGTTGGCTACACCTTC.

The chain carries TRBV10-3 and TRBJ1-5; 7 nucleotides line up with TRBD1. Germline values: CDR1 ENHRY, CDR2 SYGVKD. CDR3 length: 14 amino acids. Trimming removed 3 bases from V and 6 bases from J; junction bases left unmatched: 5. CDR3 sequence: CAISESTGVQPQHF. CDR3 DNA sequence: TGTGCCATCAGTGAAAGTACAGGGGTTCAGCCCCAGCATTTT.

This clonotype appeared a few times. This chain links TRBV7-2 with TRBJ2-5, with D hard to call. The CDR3 spans 13 residues. V lost 5 bases and J lost 1, with 8 bases in between. Germline values: CDR1 SGHTA, CDR2 FQGNSA. CDR3 nucleotide sequence: TGTGCCAGCAGCCGGCACCCCCAAGAGACCCAGTACTTC. Translation gives CASSRHPQETQYF.

The V call is TRBV19, the J call TRBJ2-5, with 8 bases lining up with TRBD2. The ends lost 6 bases at V and 5 bases at J; junction bases unmatched: 11. This CDR3 contains 15 residues. Germline CDR1 reads LNHDA; CDR2 reads SQIVND (reference sequence). CDR3 loop: CASRRLANLRETQYF. The CDR3 bases are TGTGCCAGTAGGAGACTAGCGAATCTCCGGGAGACCCAGTACTTC.

This chain links TRBV20-1 with TRBJ1-5; no clear D gene. V lost 0 bases to trimming and J lost 0 bases, with 9 bases between them. CDR3 length equals 15 residues. The germline V gene has CDR1 DFQATT and CDR2 SNEGSKA (reference sequence). The CDR3 DNA reads TGCAGTGCTAGAGATGTTTCATATAGCAATCAGCCCCAGCATTTT. It is translated as CSARDVSYSNQPQHF.

This clonotype was observed many times. J is TRBJ1-1 and V is TRBV29-1, with a tentative D call TRBD1 (5 bases). Trimming left V 4 bases short and J 0 bases short, with 15 bases between. This CDR3 is 15 amino acids long. The germline gives CDR1 SQVTM, CDR2 ANQGSEA. The DNA of the CDR3 is TGCAGCGTTGCCGCAGGGTGGGGGATGAACACTGAAGCTTTCTTT. Amino acid sequence: CSVAAGWGMNTEAFF.

The V and J genes are TRBV10-3 and TRBJ2-6, with D perhaps being TRBD1 or TRBD2 (6 bases each). The V gene's germline CDR1 is ENHRY and CDR2 SYGVKD. Trimming shortened V by 4 bases and J by 2 bases, and 15 bases separated the two germline ends. This CDR3 spans 17 amino acids. CDR3 nucleotides: TGTGCCATCAGTGGGCAGGGGAGGACTCCTGGGGCCAACGTCCTGACTTTC. Its translation is CAISGQGRTPGANVLTF.

The sample holds a few counts of this clonotype. The chain is built from TRBV6-5 and TRBJ2-2, with D hard to call. V gave up 1 base and J gave up 3 bases, with 6 bases separating them. CDR1 is MNHEY and CDR2 is SVGAGI in the germline V gene. This CDR3 has 14 amino acids. This chain's CDR3 is CASSYWADTGELFF. The CDR3 coding sequence is TGTGCCAGCAGTTACTGGGCGGACACCGGGGAGCTGTTTTTT.

V usage is TRBV12-3 or TRBV12-4 and J usage is TRBJ2-4, with 15 bases lining up with TRBD2. V shed 4 bases, J shed 0 bases, and the junction held 7 bases outside the gene matches. This CDR3 is 19 amino acids long. DNA for the CDR3: TGTGCCAGCAGTTACCCCGGGACTAGCGGGGGGTTAGCCAAAAACATTCAGTACTTC. Its translation is CASSYPGTSGGLAKNIQYF.

This clonotype showed up just a few times. V usage is TRBV20-1 and J usage is TRBJ1-5; D perhaps matches TRBD1 (6 bases). V was cut by 6 bases and J by 5 bases, with 11 bases left in between. Germline V gene sequence: CDR1 DFQATT, CDR2 SNEGSKA (reference sequence). This CDR3 is 12 amino acids long. The CDR3 sequence is CSASSGDQPQHF. The DNA of the CDR3 is TGCAGTGCGTCCTCAGGGGATCAGCCCCAGCATTTT.

This clonotype has only a few counts. The chain employs TRBV5-5 and TRBJ2-2, with D possibly TRBD2 on 6 matching bases. V was shortened by 2 bases and J by 6 bases, with 14 bases between the two germline ends. The CDR3 is made up of 15 amino acids. Germline lookup yields CDR1 SGHKS and CDR2 YYEKEE (reference sequence). CDR3 in amino acids: CASSFGDAGSGELFF. DNA for the CDR3: TGTGCCAGCAGCTTTGGGGATGCGGGATCCGGGGAGCTGTTTTTT.

This clonotype was counted only a few times. The J gene is TRBJ2-2, the V gene TRBV11-1; the match to TRBD1 covers 9 bases. Germline CDR1 reads SGHAT; CDR2 reads FQDESV (reference sequence). Trimming took 5 bases from V and 0 from J; bases not matched to a gene: 10. The CDR3 sequence is 18 residues long. The chain's CDR3 is CASSPWTGVPANTGELFF. As DNA, the CDR3 is TGTGCCAGCAGCCCGTGGACAGGGGTCCCCGCGAACACCGGGGAGCTGTTTTTT.

This clonotype occurred once. The chain couples TRBV7-9 to TRBJ2-5, with a possible D match to TRBD1 (5 bases). The germline V and J ends were trimmed by 5 bases and 9 bases, with 10 bases remaining between them. The germline V gene has CDR1 SEHNR and CDR2 FQNEAQ (reference sequence). This CDR3 comprises 11 residues. The CDR3 here is CASSLQGAQYF. CDR3 DNA sequence: TGTGCCAGCAGCCTCCAAGGGGCCCAGTACTTC.

Only a few counts were recorded for this clonotype. This chain links TRBV7-2 with TRBJ1-5, with D maybe TRBD1 (6 bases). The CDR3 runs to 14 residues. Germline assignment: CDR1 SGHTA and CDR2 FQGNSA. The V end was cut by 1 base, the J end by 6 bases, with 10 bases between. CDR3 in amino acids: CASSLDRVVQPQHF. CDR3 sequence (DNA): TGTGCCAGCAGCTTAGACAGGGTGGTTCAGCCCCAGCATTTT.

In its sample, this clonotype was seen a few times. In DNA, the CDR3 is TGCAGTGCTAGCGCTGAAGTCACAGATACGCAGTATTTT. Protein sequence: CSASAEVTDTQYF. This chain connects TRBV20-1 to TRBJ2-3; D gene uncertain. Deletions cut 3 bases from V and 2 bases from J, with 9 bases between. The V gene's germline CDR1 is DFQATT and CDR2 SNEGSKA (reference sequence). The CDR3 sequence is 13 residues long.

This chain links TRBV20-1 with TRBJ2-3, with 7 bases identical to TRBD2. Trimming removed 0 bases from V and 0 bases from J; junction bases left unmatched: 3. Germline CDR1 and CDR2: DFQATT and SNEGSKA (reference sequence). The CDR3 is made up of 15 amino acids. CDR3 DNA: TGCAGTGCTAGAGATGCGGGAGTAAGCACAGATACGCAGTATTTT. Its translation is CSARDAGVSTDTQYF.

This clonotype was detected a few times. The CDR3 nucleotides read TGTGCCAGCAAGGTCTTGAGCGGGAGGGACAATGAGCAGTTCTTC. Amino acids: CASKVLSGRDNEQFF. The chain uses TRBV6-2 or TRBV6-3 and TRBJ2-1; 10 bases line up with TRBD2. Germline CDR1 reads MNHEY; CDR2 reads SVGEGT. This CDR3 contains 15 residues. J was trimmed by 5 bases and V by 7 bases; bases with no gene match: 8.